The 21 T cell receptor beta chains presented below share a single source sample, sequenced in a study of blood T cell repertoires in COVID-19. Sequencing used immunoSEQ multiplex PCR; TCRdb keeps in-frame clones, though not all of them. The table has under 200,000 clones, around four fifths seen once. The sequenced sample was peripheral blood. These receptors were taken from a woman between 65 and 79 years old with COVID-19, enrolled during active disease.

The gene calls are TRBV18 and TRBJ2-7; maybe TRBD2 (6 bases). The CDR3 covers 14 residues. The germline V gene has CDR1 KGHSH and CDR2 LQKENI. The V end lost 3 bases, the J end lost 0 bases, and 9 bases lay between the germline ends. The CDR3 reads CASSPGGVSYEQYF. CDR3 nucleotides: TGTGCCAGCTCACCGGGGGGTGTCTCCTACGAGCAGTACTTC.

V is TRBV7-3 and J is TRBJ1-1; D gene uncertain. Deletions cut 3 bases from V and 0 bases from J, with 8 bases between. The germline V gene encodes CDR1 SGHTA and CDR2 FQGTGA. The CDR3 is 14 amino acids. CDR3 bases: TGTGCCAGCAGCTTCGGGGAAGTGAACACTGAAGCTTTCTTT. Amino acid sequence: CASSFGEVNTEAFF. The whole variable domain, remainder taken from reference TRBV7-3 and TRBJ1-1, is GAGVSQTPSNKVTEKGKYVELRCDPISGHTALYWYRQSLGQGPEFLIYFQGTGAADDSGLPNDRFFAVRPEGSVSTLKIQRTERGDSAVYLCASSFGEVNTEAFFGQGTRLTVV.

This chain joins TRBV19 and TRBJ2-3; 11 positions agree with TRBD1. Germline V gene data show CDR1 as LNHDA and CDR2 as SQIVND (reference sequence). V lost 5 bases, J lost 2 bases, and 9 bases stayed unmatched. The CDR3 covers 17 residues. The chain's CDR3 is CASSDPGQGGATDTQYF. The CDR3, as DNA: TGTGCCAGTAGTGATCCGGGACAGGGGGGGGCCACAGATACGCAGTATTTT.

The rearrangement uses TRBV6-5 and TRBJ2-7, with D maybe TRBD2 (6 bases). The CDR3 has 14 amino acids. V was pared by 9 bases and J by 6 bases, with 21 bases between. Germline V gene sequence: CDR1 MNHEY, CDR2 SVGAGI. CDR3 residues: CASSRDSKVGEQYV. The CDR3 DNA is TGTGCCAGTTCCAGGGACTCGAAGGTCGGCGAGCAGTACGTC.

The chain links TRBV6-5 to TRBJ1-5; D gene ambiguous. Germline CDR1 MNHEY, CDR2 SVGAGI. V dropped 7 bases and J dropped 1 base, with 14 bases sitting between them. CDR3 length: 15 residues. The CDR3 protein is CASMAFRGSNQPQHF. Written as DNA, the CDR3 is TGTGCCAGCATGGCCTTCCGAGGAAGCAATCAGCCCCAGCATTTT.

The chain carries TRBV5-6 and TRBJ2-3; 7 nucleotides agree with TRBD1. V gave up 4 bases and J gave up 0 bases; unmatched junction bases: 5. CDR1 and CDR2 from the germline V gene are SGHDT and YYEEEE. CDR3 length: 15 amino acids. CDR3 sequence: CASSHDRVSTDTQYF. Here the CDR3 DNA reads TGTGCCAGCAGCCACGACAGGGTCAGCACAGATACGCAGTATTTT.

On this clone: A much larger clonotype is one base distant, so this may be a read error. The CDR3 spells CASRPRQGDEQFF. CDR3 nucleotides: TGCGCCAGCAGGCCGAGACAGGGGGATGAGCAGTTCTTC. J is TRBJ2-1 and V is TRBV10-2; 9 positions match TRBD1. Germline lookup yields CDR1 WSHSY and CDR2 SAAADI. The CDR3 extends over 13 amino acids. With 6 bases clipped from V and 8 bases from J, the junction kept 5 bases outside the gene matches.

The gene calls are TRBV13 and TRBJ2-5; a possible D gene is TRBD2 (7 bases). With 3 bases removed from V and 5 bases from J, the gap between germline ends came to 10 bases. Germline loops: CDR1 PRHDT, CDR2 FYEKMQ (reference sequence). The CDR3 has 13 residues. In DNA, the CDR3 is TGTGCCAGCAGCTTGGGGGGGCGCGAGACCCAGTACTTC. Its protein product is CASSLGGRETQYF. Using reference TRBV13 and TRBJ2-5 for the parts outside the CDR3, the full variable domain is AAGVIQSPRHLIKEKRETATLKCYPIPRHDTVYWYQQGPGQDPQFLISFYEKMQSDKGSIPDRFSAQQFSDYHSELNMSSLELGDSALYFCASSLGGRETQYFGPGTRLLVL.

The chain uses TRBV5-6 and TRBJ2-3; weak D call: TRBD2 (6 bases). Germline V gene lookup returns CDR1 SGHDT and CDR2 YYEEEE. V lost 5 bases, J lost 2 bases, and 12 bases lay in between. The CDR3 sequence is 14 residues long. CDR3 coding DNA: TGTGCCAGCAGTTCGGGACTCCTCACAGATACGCAGTATTTT. Translation: CASSSGLLTDTQYF.

This chain links TRBV10-1 with TRBJ2-2; no reliable D call. The CDR3 is made up of 13 amino acids. V lost 8 bases and J lost 4, with 11 bases in between. Germline V gene lookup returns CDR1 WNHNN and CDR2 SYGVQD (reference sequence). This chain's CDR3 is CASSPLGTGELFF. In DNA, the CDR3 is TGCGCCAGCTCCCCCCTAGGCACCGGGGAGCTGTTTTTT.

This chain links TRBV6-5 with TRBJ2-7, with a tentative D call TRBD1 (6 bases). In germline, CDR1 is MNHEY, CDR2 SVGAGI. The CDR3 extends over 15 amino acids. The ends were cut back, 8 bases at V and 3 bases at J, with 20 bases in the middle. CDR3 in amino acids: CASDPTGISVYEQYF. The CDR3 region has the DNA TGTGCCAGCGATCCTACAGGGATTTCAGTCTACGAGCAGTACTTC.

This chain connects TRBV5-4 to TRBJ2-1; 13 bases are a match to TRBD2. Germline V gives CDR1 SGHNT, CDR2 YYREEE (reference sequence). Trimming at V came to 0 bases and at J to 6 bases, leaving 9 bases not matched to a gene. The length of the CDR3 is 18 residues. The CDR3, as DNA: TGTGCCAGCAGCTTGGCCACTAGCGGGAGGGCCGGAGTCAATGAGCAGTTCTTC. Amino acid sequence: CASSLATSGRAGVNEQFF.

The chain combines TRBV3-1 (or the pseudogene TRBV3-2) with TRBJ2-5; weak D call: TRBD1 (6 bases). Germline CDR1 LGHDT, CDR2 YNNKEL (reference sequence). This CDR3 contains 15 residues. V was clipped by 4 bases and J by 2 bases, with 14 bases between them. The CDR3 DNA sequence: TGTGCCAGCAGCCGAGCAGGGGATGTACAAGAGACCCAGTACTTC. This gives the protein CASSRAGDVQETQYF.

The chain carries TRBV25-1 and TRBJ1-1; D remains ambiguous. The CDR3 covers 13 residues. V dropped 3 bases and J dropped 0 bases, with 5 bases sitting between them. The V gene's germline CDR1 is MGHDK and CDR2 SYGVNS. CDR3 sequence: CASSDGLNTEAFF. CDR3 nucleotide sequence: TGTGCCAGCAGTGACGGTTTGAACACTGAAGCTTTCTTT.

DNA for the CDR3: TGTGCCAGCAGCTTAGCGCTAGAACTCCTACGACCCTACGAGCAGTACTTC. This codes for CASSLALELLRPYEQYF. The chain uses TRBV7-9 and TRBJ2-7; D unclear. This CDR3 region has 17 residues. V was cut by 0 bases and J by 2 bases, with 17 bases left in between. CDR1 SEHNR and CDR2 FQNEAQ come from the germline V gene (reference sequence).

This clone is a singleton in its sample. CDR3 coding DNA: TGTGCCAGTAGTATAGACCCCGACAGAACTGAAGCTTTCTTT. The encoded protein is CASSIDPDRTEAFF. The rearrangement links TRBV19 to TRBJ1-1, with D tentatively TRBD1 (5 bases). V lost 0 bases and J 5 bases, leaving 10 bases between the germline ends. CDR3 length equals 14 residues. The germline V gene has CDR1 LNHDA and CDR2 SQIVND (reference sequence). The full variable domain, rest sourced from reference TRBV19 and TRBJ1-1, is DGGITQSPKYLFRKEGQNVTLSCEQNLNHDAMYWYRQDPGQGLRLIYYSQIVNDFQKGDIAEGYSVSREKKESFPLTVTSAQKNPTAFYLCASSIDPDRTEAFFGQGTRLTVV.

The chain has TRBV24-1 and TRBJ1-5, with 9 bases identical to TRBD1. The CDR3 covers 15 residues. After removal of 4 bases from V and 2 bases from J, the junction contained 2 bases not matched to a gene. CDR1 and CDR2 (germline): KGHDR, SFDVKD. The CDR3: CATSEQGAGNQPQHF. CDR3 DNA sequence: TGTGCCACCAGTGAACAGGGGGCTGGCAATCAGCCCCAGCATTTT.

The chain links TRBV5-1 to TRBJ1-1; D not certain. The CDR3 loop spans 13 amino acids. V lost 4 bases to trimming and J lost 5 bases, with 12 bases between them. Germline V gene lookup returns CDR1 SGHRS and CDR2 YFSETQ. In DNA, the CDR3 is TGCGCCAGCAGCCTCTGGACGGGGACTGAAGCTTTCTTT. It codes for CASSLWTGTEAFF.

The V gene is TRBV15, the J gene TRBJ2-2, with a possible D match to TRBD1 (6 bases). The V gene's germline CDR1 is LNHNV and CDR2 YYDKDF (reference sequence). This CDR3 is built from 13 residues. V lost 8 bases to trimming and J lost 3 bases, with 10 bases between them. The CDR3 DNA follows: TGTGCCACCGCGACAGGCTACACCGGGGAGCTGTTTTTT. It translates to CATATGYTGELFF. Based on the CDR3 plus reference TRBV15 and TRBJ2-2, the full variable domain is DAMVIQNPRYQVTQFGKPVTLSCSQTLNHNVMYWYQQKSSQAPKLLFHYYDKDFNNEADTPDNFQSRRPNTSFCFLDIRSPGLGDTAMYLCATATGYTGELFFGEGSRLTVL.

The rearrangement uses TRBV24-1 and TRBJ1-1; no definite D call. The ends were cut back, 3 bases at V and 1 base at J, with 5 bases in the middle. This CDR3 comprises 13 residues. The germline CDR1 and CDR2 sequences are KGHDR and SFDVKD. DNA of the CDR3: TGTGCCACCAGTGATCCAGGGAACACTGAAGCTTTCTTT. This codes for CATSDPGNTEAFF.

This rearrangement joins TRBV30 to TRBJ2-5; 10 bases fit TRBD2. The trim removed 1 base at V and 5 bases at J, leaving 7 bases unmatched. CDR1 is GTSNPN and CDR2 is SVGIG in the germline V gene (reference sequence). CDR3 length: 15 amino acids. The CDR3 sequence: CAWSGSGRAWETQYF. In DNA, the CDR3 is TGTGCCTGGAGTGGAAGCGGGAGGGCCTGGGAGACCCAGTACTTC.